In its sample, the clone carrying this T cell receptor beta chain was seen once. Profiling relied on immunoSEQ multiplex PCR, and the TCRdb table lists in-frame clones only, not all of them. The data hold about 92,000 clones, with roughly 80% observed a single time. The sample is drawn from a study of OX40 agonist ivuxolimab in advanced cancers. The wider study: Enrollees could have had prior anti-PD-1, anti-PD-L1 or anti-CTLA-4 therapy, which 30% to 50% had received.

The CDR3 totals 15 residues. Trimming cost V 1 base and J 2 bases, with 6 bases left between them. Germline-derived CDR1 and CDR2 are SGHTA and FQGNSA. The TCR originated in an adult with an advanced solid tumor such as melanoma, head and neck, liver or kidney cancer. The source was CD4+ or CD8+ T cells sorted from blood, collected in a trial of the OX40 agonist ivuxolimab. The chain recombines TRBV7-2 with TRBJ2-6; no firm D call. The CDR3 loop reads CASSLGVPGANVLTF. In DNA, the CDR3 is TGTGCCAGCAGCTTAGGCGTCCCTGGGGCCAACGTCCTGACTTTC.